This TCR beta chain was sequenced during a study of beta chain features in type 1 diabetes. Study-wide results and limits: When Type 1 diabetes patients were examined, their TCRB CDR3s proved moderately but significantly shorter in all four CD4+ subsets.

Expressed TCRB transcripts were sequenced because the entire RNA isolate underwent reverse transcription. Assay: immunoSEQ multiplex PCR; the TCRdb copy retains only in-frame clones and omits some. The sample includes 130,000 to 150,000 clones, under 60% of them seen just once. This clone occurred a few times. The target antigen is unknown. Sequencing input: Tregs from blood. The sequence derives from a man aged 18 to 35 in good health.

CDR3 sequence: CATRVPPADTQYF. Here the CDR3 DNA reads TGTGCCACTAGAGTCCCACCTGCAGATACGCAGTATTTT. The chain couples TRBV15 to TRBJ2-3; D uncertain. This CDR3 has 13 amino acids. The V end was cut by 9 bases, the J end by 4 bases, with 14 bases between. Germline CDR1 LNHNV, CDR2 YYDKDF (reference sequence).